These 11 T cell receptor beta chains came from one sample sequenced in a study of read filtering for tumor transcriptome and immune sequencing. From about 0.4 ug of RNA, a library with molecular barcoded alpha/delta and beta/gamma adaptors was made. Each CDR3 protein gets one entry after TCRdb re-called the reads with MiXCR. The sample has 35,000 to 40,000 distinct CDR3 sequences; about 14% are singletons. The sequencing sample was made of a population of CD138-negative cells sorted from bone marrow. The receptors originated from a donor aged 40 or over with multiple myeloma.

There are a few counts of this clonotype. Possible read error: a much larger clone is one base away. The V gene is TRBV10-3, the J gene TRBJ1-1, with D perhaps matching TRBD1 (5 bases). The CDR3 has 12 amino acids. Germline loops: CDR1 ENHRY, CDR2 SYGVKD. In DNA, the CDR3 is TGTTCCATCACCTCAGGGAGAACTGAAGCTTTCTTT. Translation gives CSITSGRTEAFF.

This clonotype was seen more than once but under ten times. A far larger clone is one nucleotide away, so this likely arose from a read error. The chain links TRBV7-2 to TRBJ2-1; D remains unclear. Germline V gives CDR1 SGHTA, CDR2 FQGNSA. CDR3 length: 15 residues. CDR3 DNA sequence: TGTGCCAGCAGCTTAAACCCGCAACAATACAGTGAGCAGTTCTTC. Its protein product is CASSLNPQQYSEQFF.

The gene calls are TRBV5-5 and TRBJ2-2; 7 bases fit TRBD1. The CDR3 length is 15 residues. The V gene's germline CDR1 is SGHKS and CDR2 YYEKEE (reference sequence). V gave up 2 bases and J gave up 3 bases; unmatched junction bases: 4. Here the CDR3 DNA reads TGTGCCAGCAGCTTCGGACAGGTTTACACCGGGGAGCTGTTTTTT. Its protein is CASSFGQVYTGELFF.

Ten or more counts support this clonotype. CDR3 protein: CASSLMEGGPDTQYF. The DNA of the CDR3 is TGTGCCAGCAGCCTAATGGAAGGGGGTCCAGATACGCAGTATTTT. The rearrangement joins TRBV7-9 to TRBJ2-3; D is possibly TRBD1 (6 bases). Trimming took off 5 bases at V and 4 bases at J, with 16 bases between the two ends. Germline-derived CDR1 and CDR2 are SEHNR and FQNEAQ (reference sequence). The CDR3 has 15 residues.

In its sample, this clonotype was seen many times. CDR3 sequence (DNA): TGTGCCAGCAGCTTATGGGGCGAGATTTCACCCCTCCACTTT. Translation: CASSLWGEISPLHF. This chain uses TRBV5-5 with TRBJ1-6; tentative D call: TRBD1 (5 bases). This CDR3 is 14 amino acids long. V was pared by 2 bases and J by 9 bases, with 12 bases between. Germline CDR1 SGHKS, CDR2 YYEKEE (reference sequence).

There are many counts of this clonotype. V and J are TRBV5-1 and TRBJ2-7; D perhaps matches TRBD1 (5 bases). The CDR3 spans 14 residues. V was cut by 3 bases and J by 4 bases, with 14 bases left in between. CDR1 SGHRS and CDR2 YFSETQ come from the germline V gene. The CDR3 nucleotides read TGCGCCAGCAGCTCCGTGGGGCCAGTTTACGAGCAGTACTTC. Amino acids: CASSSVGPVYEQYF.

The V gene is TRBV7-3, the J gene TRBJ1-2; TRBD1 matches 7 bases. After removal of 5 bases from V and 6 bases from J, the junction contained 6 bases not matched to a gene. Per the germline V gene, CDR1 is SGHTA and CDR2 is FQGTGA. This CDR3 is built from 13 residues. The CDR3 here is CASSPTGVNGYTF. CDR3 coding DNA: TGTGCCAGCAGCCCAACAGGGGTCAATGGCTACACCTTC.

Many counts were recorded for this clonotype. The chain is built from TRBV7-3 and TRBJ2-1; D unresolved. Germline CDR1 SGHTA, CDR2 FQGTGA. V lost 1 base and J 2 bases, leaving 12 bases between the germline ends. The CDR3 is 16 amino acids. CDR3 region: CASSLKADSPYNEQFF. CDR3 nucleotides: TGTGCCAGCAGCTTAAAAGCAGATTCTCCCTACAATGAGCAGTTCTTC.

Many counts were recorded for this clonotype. CDR3: CAISENLKTQYF. In DNA, the CDR3 is TGTGCCATCAGTGAAAACCTAAAGACCCAGTACTTC. The rearrangement uses TRBV10-3 and TRBJ2-5; D is ambiguous. The germline CDR1 and CDR2 sequences are ENHRY and SYGVKD. The CDR3 extends over 12 amino acids. Trimming removed 3 bases at V and 6 bases at J, with 8 bases between.

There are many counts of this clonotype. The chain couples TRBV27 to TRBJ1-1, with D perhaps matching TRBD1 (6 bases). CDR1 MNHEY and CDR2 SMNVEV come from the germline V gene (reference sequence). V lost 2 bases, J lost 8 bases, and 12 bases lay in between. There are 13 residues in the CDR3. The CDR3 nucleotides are TGTGCCAGCAGTTTAGGGGGGCGCCGGGAAGCTTTCTTT. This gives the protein CASSLGGRREAFF.

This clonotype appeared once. The CDR3 DNA reads as TGCGCCAGCAGCCAAGCCATAGCGGGGGGCTCCTACAATGAGCAGTTCTTC. This sequence encodes CASSQAIAGGSYNEQFF. The rearrangement uses TRBV4-1 and TRBJ2-1, with 10 bases fitting TRBD2. The CDR3 consists of 17 residues. With V trimmed by 1 base and J by 0 bases, 3 bases remained unmatched. The germline gives CDR1 MGHRA, CDR2 YSYEKL.